One and the same sample provided the 10 T cell receptor beta chains below, sequenced in a study of regulatory T cells in long-lasting Graves disease. TCR beta libraries were built with iRepertoire HTBI primers and Arm-PCR of CDR3 regions. TCRdb itself ran the multiplex PCR reads through MiXCR, one entry per CDR3 protein. The data show about 470,000 distinct CDR3 sequences, with around a fifth seen just once and around 7% held by the top ten. The time point: persistent/refractory GD, antithyroid drugs over 5 years with positive TRAb. Generation of the TCR library employed RNA extracted from PBMCs. This specimen was peripheral blood mononuclear cells (PBMCs), taken when the disease was refractory, from a patient treated with antithyroid drugs. The receptors come from a female donor with Graves disease.

This chain uses TRBV20-1 with TRBJ2-2; maybe TRBD2 (7 bases). V gave up 3 bases and J gave up 6 bases, with 14 bases separating them. Germline V gives CDR1 DFQATT, CDR2 SNEGSKA (reference sequence). The CDR3 spans 14 residues. DNA for the CDR3: TGCAGTGCTAGGGCGGGGGCCCTTCCCGGGGAGCTGTTTTTT. Protein product: CSARAGALPGELFF.

There are a few counts of this clonotype. The chain couples TRBV12-3 or TRBV12-4 to TRBJ1-5; no clear D. V lost 3 bases and J lost 6, with 6 bases in between. This CDR3 is built from 12 residues. Written as DNA, the CDR3 is TGTGCCAGCAGTTTTTCCCGTCAGCCCCAGCATTTT. Amino acids: CASSFSRQPQHF.

In this sample, this clonotype turned up a few times. The chain joins TRBV14 to TRBJ1-1, with a weak D call TRBD1 (6 bases). V lost 7 bases and J 1 base, leaving 16 bases between the germline ends. Per germline, CDR1 SGHDN and CDR2 FVKESK. The CDR3 totals 15 residues. The CDR3 sequence: CASNWGGTPNTEAFF. The CDR3 DNA is TGTGCCAGCAACTGGGGCGGGACACCGAACACTGAAGCTTTCTTT.

This clonotype was observed a handful of times. The gene calls are TRBV29-1 and TRBJ2-7; 9 nucleotides align to TRBD2. CDR1 SQVTM and CDR2 ANQGSEA come from the germline V gene. CDR3 size: 14 residues. The ends lost 8 bases at V and 4 bases at J; junction bases unmatched: 12. The CDR3 protein is CSTRRSGRIYEQYF. The DNA for the CDR3 is TGCAGCACCCGGAGGAGCGGGAGGATTTACGAGCAGTACTTC.

J is TRBJ2-3 and V is TRBV19; 8 nucleotides match TRBD2. V was clipped by 4 bases and J by 2 bases; unmatched bases: 20. This CDR3 is 20 amino acids long. The germline V gene has CDR1 LNHDA and CDR2 SQIVND (reference sequence). This chain's CDR3 is CASSTGRGGSGGGYTDTQYF. The CDR3 coding sequence is TGTGCCAGTAGTACCGGGAGGGGTGGCAGTGGAGGGGGTTACACAGATACGCAGTATTTT.

The sample holds many counts of this clonotype. The chain employs TRBV6-1 and TRBJ1-2; D gene uncertain. Germline CDR1 and CDR2: MNHNS and SASEGT. The CDR3 length is 14 residues. Between the trimmed V and J ends, which lost 5 bases and 2 bases, there was a span of 12 bases. The CDR3 reads CASSPRSPNYGYTF. CDR3 nucleotide sequence: TGTGCCAGCAGTCCTCGCAGCCCCAACTATGGCTACACCTTC.

This clonotype was recorded many times. The rearrangement links TRBV5-1 to TRBJ1-1, with TRBD1 matching over 7 bases. Germline V lookup: CDR1 SGHRS, CDR2 YFSETQ. There are 16 residues in the CDR3. Trimming removed 2 bases from V and 0 bases from J; junction bases left unmatched: 7. CDR3 sequence reads: CASSFFTGALNTEAFF. CDR3 sequence (DNA): TGCGCCAGCAGCTTCTTTACAGGGGCCCTGAACACTGAAGCTTTCTTT.

This sequence joins TRBV28 and TRBJ1-5; no firm D call. CDR1 MDHEN and CDR2 SYDVKM come from the germline V gene. The CDR3 consists of 15 residues. Between the trimmed V and J ends, which lost 2 bases and 6 bases, there was a span of 14 bases. CDR3 sequence (DNA): TGTGCCAGCAGTTTAGGGCCCACGGTTGGTCAGCCCCAGCATTTT. As protein: CASSLGPTVGQPQHF.

This clonotype came up a few times. This chain links TRBV5-1 with TRBJ2-5; unclear D gene. Between the trimmed V and J ends, which lost 0 bases and 6 bases, there was a span of 9 bases. The CDR3 runs to 13 residues. Germline V CDR1 and CDR2: SGHRS, YFSETQ. The CDR3 DNA follows: TGCGCCAGCAGCTTGGAGGCCGGGCAGACCCAGTACTTC. This translates into CASSLEAGQTQYF. Combining the CDR3 with reference TRBV5-1 and TRBJ2-5 gives the whole variable domain KAGVTQTPRYLIKTRGQQVTLSCSPISGHRSVSWYQQTPGQGLQFLFEYFSETQRNKGNFPGRFSGRQFSNSRSEMNVSTLELGDSALYLCASSLEAGQTQYFGPGTRLLVL.

In its sample, this clonotype was seen many times. Written as DNA, the CDR3 is TGTGCCATCGGCAAAGGGGGCGAATATGGCTACACCTTC. Translation: CAIGKGGEYGYTF. The chain carries TRBV10-3 and TRBJ1-2, with TRBD1 matching over 7 bases. CDR1 is ENHRY, CDR2 SYGVKD, per germline. Trimming took 8 bases from V and 5 from J; bases not matched to a gene: 8. This CDR3 has 13 residues.